The 19 T cell receptor beta chains reported below all come from one sample, sequenced in a study of blood T cell repertoires in COVID-19. The method was immunoSEQ multiplex PCR; TCRdb's version includes in-frame clones alone and lacks a portion of them. The sample records approximately 300,000 clones, 90% being singletons. The sequenced sample consisted of peripheral blood. Receptors originate from a woman between 40 and 50 years old with COVID-19, enrolled during active disease.

V usage is TRBV7-9 and J usage is TRBJ1-1; 7 nucleotides match TRBD1. The CDR3 spans 15 residues. The J segment lost 4 bases and the V segment lost 2 bases, leaving 7 bases of the junction unmatched. Germline V gene data show CDR1 as SEHNR and CDR2 as FQNEAQ (reference sequence). The CDR3 DNA reads TGTGCCAGCAGCTTATTAGGGGGCGCAGTCACTGAAGCTTTCTTT. Translated, it gives CASSLLGGAVTEAFF.

The chain employs TRBV11-2 and TRBJ1-2; the match to TRBD1 covers 7 bases. J was trimmed by 8 bases and V by 4 bases; bases with no gene match: 13. In germline, CDR1 is SGHAT, CDR2 FQNNGV. The CDR3 has 15 amino acids. The CDR3 DNA reads as TGTGCCAGCAGCTCTCTAGGACAGGCCCTAGGGGGCTACACCTTC. This sequence encodes CASSSLGQALGGYTF.

The chain couples TRBV15 to TRBJ1-4, with D hard to call. V lost 0 bases and J lost 3, with 5 bases in between. The CDR3 contains 14 residues. Looked up from germline, CDR1 is LNHNV and CDR2 is YYDKDF (reference sequence). DNA for the CDR3: TGTGCCACCAGCAGAGATCGCGCTAATGAAAAACTGTTTTTT. It yields the protein CATSRDRANEKLFF.

The V call is TRBV4-3, the J call TRBJ1-1, with D tentatively TRBD1 (6 bases). Germline V lookup: CDR1 LGHNA, CDR2 YSLEER. This CDR3 spans 14 amino acids. The V end lost 2 bases, the J end lost 4 bases, and 11 bases lay between the germline ends. Written as DNA, the CDR3 is TGCGCCAGCAGCCAAAGGGGGGGAGTCACTGAAGCTTTCTTT. Its protein is CASSQRGGVTEAFF.

The chain uses TRBV19 and TRBJ2-2; TRBD1 matches at 9 bases. Germline V lookup: CDR1 LNHDA, CDR2 SQIVND (reference sequence). J gave up 4 bases and V 7 bases, and 7 bases lay outside the gene matches. The CDR3 spans 15 residues. The CDR3 loop reads CASNPQGAGTGELFF. CDR3 DNA: TGTGCCAGTAATCCACAGGGGGCGGGCACCGGGGAGCTGTTTTTT.

The chain has TRBV4-2 and TRBJ1-2, with D unclear. Germline-derived CDR1 and CDR2 are LGHNA and YNFKEQ. The CDR3 covers 14 residues. Trimming removed 3 bases from V and 2 bases from J, with 10 bases in between. In nucleotides, the CDR3 is TGTGCCAGCAGCCAGAGCAGGCTCAACTATGGCTACACCTTC. It translates to CASSQSRLNYGYTF.

The chain couples TRBV20-1 to TRBJ2-7, with D maybe TRBD1 (6 bases). Germline V gene data show CDR1 as DFQATT and CDR2 as SNEGSKA (reference sequence). V lost 6 bases and J 4 bases, leaving 10 bases between the germline ends. The CDR3 covers 11 residues. CDR3 sequence reads: CSATRGYEQYF. The CDR3 coding sequence is TGCAGTGCCACTAGGGGGTACGAGCAGTACTTC.

V usage is TRBV18 and J usage is TRBJ1-1; D gene uncertain. Trimming took off 2 bases at V and 8 bases at J, with 9 bases between the two ends. The CDR3 extends over 12 amino acids. Per germline, CDR1 KGHSH and CDR2 LQKENI. The CDR3 protein is CASSPGQNEAFF. In DNA, the CDR3 is TGTGCCAGCTCACCAGGGCAGAACGAAGCTTTCTTT.

This clone was recorded only once. V usage is TRBV7-9 and J usage is TRBJ2-5, with D perhaps matching TRBD2 (6 bases). CDR3 length: 14 residues. The germline V gene encodes CDR1 SEHNR and CDR2 FQNEAQ (reference sequence). Between the trimmed V and J ends, which lost 2 bases and 7 bases, there was a span of 14 bases. The DNA for the CDR3 is TGTGCCAGCAGCTTAACCGGCGGGGAGCTGACCCAGTACTTC. This encodes CASSLTGGELTQYF.

This clone was picked up one time. At the DNA level, this CDR3 is encoded by other sequences in the same sample as well. The gene calls are TRBV5-1 and TRBJ2-3; 9 nucleotides line up with TRBD2. Germline V gives CDR1 SGHRS, CDR2 YFSETQ. This CDR3 spans 15 amino acids. Trimming took 0 bases from V and 3 from J; bases not matched to a gene: 2. CDR3 in DNA: TGCGCCAGCAGCTTGGTCCTAGCGGGAACAGATACGCAGTATTTT. This gives the protein CASSLVLAGTDTQYF. Filled out from reference TRBV5-1 and TRBJ2-3, the complete variable domain reads KAGVTQTPRYLIKTRGQQVTLSCSPISGHRSVSWYQQTPGQGLQFLFEYFSETQRNKGNFPGRFSGRQFSNSRSEMNVSTLELGDSALYLCASSLVLAGTDTQYFGPGTRLTVL.

This clone was counted a few times. The V gene is TRBV10-1, the J gene TRBJ1-2; 7 positions agree with TRBD1. J gave up 6 bases and V 3 bases, and 10 bases lay outside the gene matches. This CDR3 is 15 amino acids long. The V gene's germline CDR1 is WNHNN and CDR2 SYGVQD (reference sequence). In nucleotides, the CDR3 is TGCGCCAGCAGTGACCACAAGGGGGCACGGGATGGCTACACCTTC. Translation gives CASSDHKGARDGYTF.

The rearrangement uses TRBV18 and TRBJ1-5; the D is unclear. CDR3 length: 17 residues. CDR1 is KGHSH, CDR2 LQKENI, per germline. Trimming removed 0 bases from V and 0 bases from J, with 12 bases in between. The CDR3 loop reads CASSPPAELYSNQPQHF. The CDR3 DNA sequence: TGTGCCAGCTCACCACCGGCGGAGCTTTATAGCAATCAGCCCCAGCATTTT.

The chain is built from TRBV11-2 and TRBJ2-7; 9 bases match TRBD1. Germline assignment: CDR1 SGHAT and CDR2 FQNNGV. V lost 6 bases, J lost 3 bases, and 9 bases stayed unmatched. This CDR3 spans 15 amino acids. This CDR3 is CASRKPGQGHYEQYF. The CDR3 DNA reads TGTGCCAGCAGAAAACCGGGACAGGGACACTACGAGCAGTACTTC.

V gene TRBV18 combines with J gene TRBJ1-4, with D maybe TRBD1 (6 bases). Germline loops: CDR1 KGHSH, CDR2 LQKENI. V was cut by 4 bases and J by 3 bases, with 21 bases left in between. This CDR3 comprises 18 residues. In DNA form, the CDR3 reads TGTGCCAGCTCACACCAGGGTTTCAGGGGCGCGCCTAATGAAAAACTGTTTTTT. Translated, it gives CASSHQGFRGAPNEKLFF.

This chain joins TRBV27 and TRBJ2-5; D is perhaps TRBD2 (6 bases). Germline loops: CDR1 MNHEY, CDR2 SMNVEV (reference sequence). Between the trimmed V and J ends, which lost 2 bases and 5 bases, there was a span of 15 bases. The CDR3 spans 15 residues. CDR3: CASSLGDSTIETQYF. In DNA, the CDR3 is TGTGCCAGCAGTTTAGGGGACTCCACTATCGAGACCCAGTACTTC.

The gene calls are TRBV7-2 and TRBJ2-7; 9 bases map to TRBD2. V was pared by 6 bases and J by 5 bases, with 8 bases of the junction left unmatched. The germline V gene encodes CDR1 SGHTA and CDR2 FQGNSA. This CDR3 region has 14 residues. CDR3 coding DNA: TGTGCCAGCAGGGCCGGGACTAGCAATCACGAGCAGTACTTC. Its protein product is CASRAGTSNHEQYF.

This sequence joins TRBV29-1 and TRBJ2-3, with 7 positions matching TRBD2. Losses at the gene ends were 6 bases for V and 3 bases for J; bases not matched to a gene: 9. Germline V lookup: CDR1 SQVTM, CDR2 ANQGSEA. CDR3 length equals 14 residues. CDR3 amino acids: CSVVPGLKTDTQYF. CDR3 DNA sequence: TGCAGCGTAGTACCGGGACTAAAAACAGATACGCAGTATTTT.

DNA of the CDR3: TGTGCCACCAGCAGGACAGGGTATGGCAATCAGCCCCAGCATTTT. Its translation: CATSRTGYGNQPQHF. The chain uses TRBV15 and TRBJ1-5, with TRBD1 matching 7 bases. Trimming took 3 bases from V and 2 from J; bases not matched to a gene: 4. The CDR3 has 15 amino acids. The germline V gene encodes CDR1 LNHNV and CDR2 YYDKDF (reference sequence).

CDR3 region: CASSRGFGTLQETQYF. The CDR3 DNA is TGTGCCAGCAGCCGCGGCTTTGGGACACTTCAAGAGACCCAGTACTTC. The chain couples TRBV14 to TRBJ2-5, with TRBD1 as a possible D gene (6 bases). The ends were cut back, 4 bases at V and 2 bases at J, with 17 bases in the middle. This CDR3 contains 16 residues. Germline values: CDR1 SGHDN, CDR2 FVKESK.